The TCR beta chain under discussion was sequenced for a study of shared clonotypes between healthy human individuals. Each donor was a Caucasian adult residing in Nashville, Tennessee. In the authors' methods: There were no quality scores in the junction-only immunoSEQ sequences, so filtering differed. Sequenced by immunoSEQ multiplex PCR; TCRdb stores in-frame clones only, minus some. V and J calls and clone size follow that table, whereas D and trimming were derived from the DNA. Of millions of clones listed, 85% to 95% are singletons. As concerns this clone: Its antigen is currently unknown.

The study's findings and limits: Sampling was confined to blood; repertoires within tissues likely differ. Among a few donors, about 5% of naive CD4 clonotypes were found in common.

CDR1 is SGHTA, CDR2 FQGNSA, per germline. This CDR3 region has 14 residues. J was trimmed by 2 bases and V by 6 bases; bases with no gene match: 6. The V call is TRBV7-2, the J call TRBJ2-7; 8 bases are a match to TRBD2. The sequencing sample was made of naive CD4+ T cells from PBMCs. Sample subset: CD45RA+ positively selected. The TCR originated in a man younger than 35 in good health. Some clones in this sample may be carry-over from other donors' samples. The DNA for the CDR3 is TGTGCCAGCAGTATAGCGGGGCCGACCTACGAGCAGTACTTC. It is translated as CASSIAGPTYEQYF.